These T cell receptor beta chains were read from a single sample in a study of T cells after yellow fever vaccination. TCRdb passed the 5' RACE reads through MiXCR, listing each CDR3 protein once. The table has roughly 170,000 distinct CDR3 sequences, approximately 6.2% seen once. The sequencing here drew on CD4+ T cells sorted from PBMCs, taken on the day of the first yellow fever vaccination. The receptors were gathered from a man younger than 35 who received the YFV17D yellow fever vaccine. Both conserved end residues are part of each CDR3. A D gene is named only where the DNA matches it firmly. Size is omitted from some rows. Given values are once, few, many or a class for expanded clones.

CDR3nt: TGCGCCAGCAGCTTGCGCATCTCCTACAATGAGCAGTTCTTC
CDR3aa: CASSLRISYNEQFF
abundance: many
d_gene: NA
j_gene: TRBJ2-1
v_gene: TRBV5-1

CDR3nt: TGCGCCAGCAGCCGCGTGGCTGGACCGGTTAATTCACCCCTCCACTTT
CDR3aa: CASSRVAGPVNSPLHF
abundance: few
d_gene: NA
j_gene: TRBJ1-6
v_gene: TRBV5-1

CDR3nt: TGTGCCAGCAGCAAACGCCCGGCCACCGGGGAGCTGTTTTTT
CDR3aa: CASSKRPATGELFF
abundance: NA
d_gene: NA
j_gene: TRBJ2-2
v_gene: TRBV7-3

CDR3nt: TGTGCCAGCAGCTTACGCGGACAGGCTGGGGGAGTCACAGATACGCAGTATTTT
CDR3aa: CASSLRGQAGGVTDTQYF
abundance: few
d_gene: TRBD1
j_gene: TRBJ2-3
v_gene: TRBV7-3

CDR3nt: TGTGCCAGCAGCGTAGTTTCGACGACAGATACGCAGTATTTT
CDR3aa: CASSVVSTTDTQYF
abundance: many
d_gene: NA
j_gene: TRBJ2-3
v_gene: TRBV9

CDR3nt: TGTGCCAGCAGCTTGGGACCAAACAAGGGTGAAAAACTGTTTTTT
CDR3aa: CASSLGPNKGEKLFF
abundance: many
d_gene: NA
j_gene: TRBJ1-4
v_gene: TRBV7-2

CDR3nt: TGCGCCAGCAGCTTCGGAACCGCTGGGACTGAAGCTTTCTTT
CDR3aa: CASSFGTAGTEAFF
abundance: many
d_gene: NA
j_gene: TRBJ1-1
v_gene: TRBV5-1

CDR3nt: TGTGCCAGCAGCCGCCTCCTGACAGTGAATTCACCCCTCCACTTT
CDR3aa: CASSRLLTVNSPLHF
abundance: NA
d_gene: NA
j_gene: TRBJ1-6
v_gene: TRBV4-2

CDR3nt: TGTGCCAGTAGTATGGATAGCGGAAACACCGGGGAGCTGTTTTTT
CDR3aa: CASSMDSGNTGELFF
abundance: many
d_gene: NA
j_gene: TRBJ2-2
v_gene: TRBV19

CDR3nt: TGTGCCAGCAGCCCGGGGGGTACCTGGTATGGCTACACCTTC
CDR3aa: CASSPGGTWYGYTF
abundance: many
d_gene: NA
j_gene: TRBJ1-2
v_gene: TRBV6-5

CDR3nt: TGTGCCAGCAGTCAGGCCGCAAACTATGGCTACACCTTC
CDR3aa: CASSQAANYGYTF
abundance: few
d_gene: NA
j_gene: TRBJ1-2
v_gene: TRBV12-3/TRBV12-4

CDR3nt: TGTGCCAGCAGTGGGGACAATGGTGAAAAACTGTTTTTT
CDR3aa: CASSGDNGEKLFF
abundance: NA
d_gene: NA
j_gene: TRBJ1-4
v_gene: TRBV6-4

CDR3nt: TGTGCCAGCAGTCCGGGACTAGCTGGAAATGAGCAGTTCTTC
CDR3aa: CASSPGLAGNEQFF
abundance: many
d_gene: TRBD2
j_gene: TRBJ2-1
v_gene: TRBV11-1

CDR3nt: TGCGCCAGCAGCTTGTGGCTAGCGGACCCTCCCAATGAGCAGTTCTTC
CDR3aa: CASSLWLADPPNEQFF
abundance: many
d_gene: TRBD2
j_gene: TRBJ2-1
v_gene: TRBV5-1

CDR3nt: TGCAGTGCTGGAGTGGGGACCTACGAGCAGTACTTC
CDR3aa: CSAGVGTYEQYF
abundance: many
d_gene: NA
j_gene: TRBJ2-7
v_gene: TRBV20-1

CDR3nt: TGCAGTGCTAGAGCGACCTTAACTAGCGGGGGTACAGATACGCAGTATTTT
CDR3aa: CSARATLTSGGTDTQYF
abundance: NA
d_gene: TRBD2
j_gene: TRBJ2-3
v_gene: TRBV20-1

CDR3nt: TGTGCCAGCCCTGCGGGGCAGGGGTCCGACGAGCAGTACTTC
CDR3aa: CASPAGQGSDEQYF
abundance: few
d_gene: NA
j_gene: TRBJ2-7
v_gene: TRBV6-1

CDR3nt: TGTGCCAGCAGCCCCCGGAGGTCCGGAGACACTGAAGCTTTCTTT
CDR3aa: CASSPRRSGDTEAFF
abundance: NA
d_gene: NA
j_gene: TRBJ1-1
v_gene: TRBV9

CDR3nt: TGTGCCAGCAGCTTATTATCAGTTAGCACAGATACGCAGTATTTT
CDR3aa: CASSLLSVSTDTQYF
abundance: few
d_gene: NA
j_gene: TRBJ2-3
v_gene: TRBV11-2

CDR3nt: TGTGCCAGCAGTTTATCGTTACTAGACACAGATACGCAGTATTTT
CDR3aa: CASSLSLLDTDTQYF
abundance: many
d_gene: NA
j_gene: TRBJ2-3
v_gene: TRBV27

CDR3nt: TGCGCCAGCAGCCAGCTGCCCATGGGACAGGGGAATGAAAAACTGTTTTTT
CDR3aa: CASSQLPMGQGNEKLFF
abundance: NA
d_gene: TRBD1
j_gene: TRBJ1-4
v_gene: TRBV4-3

CDR3nt: TGTGCCAGCAGCCCCACCGAAACGGGTTCTATGTACTTC
CDR3aa: CASSPTETGSMYF
abundance: NA
d_gene: NA
j_gene: TRBJ2-5
v_gene: TRBV7-2

CDR3nt: TGTGCCAGCAGCTTATCAGCTACCGGGGAGCTGTTTTTT
CDR3aa: CASSLSATGELFF
abundance: many
d_gene: NA
j_gene: TRBJ2-2
v_gene: TRBV7-3

CDR3nt: TGTGCCAGCAGTTTTCTAGCGGGGTGGTATGAGCAGTTCTTC
CDR3aa: CASSFLAGWYEQFF
abundance: many
d_gene: TRBD2
j_gene: TRBJ2-1
v_gene: TRBV2

CDR3nt: TGCAGTGCTAAGGCTAGCGGAAACATTCAGTACTTC
CDR3aa: CSAKASGNIQYF
abundance: NA
d_gene: TRBD2
j_gene: TRBJ2-4
v_gene: TRBV20-1

CDR3nt: TGTGCCAGCAGTTATGGTCCCGGACAGGGGCCAGAGACCCAGTACTTC
CDR3aa: CASSYGPGQGPETQYF
abundance: NA
d_gene: TRBD1
j_gene: TRBJ2-5
v_gene: TRBV6-2/TRBV6-3

CDR3nt: TGTGCCAGCACCCGGAGGCCCTTCAATGAGCAGTTCTTC
CDR3aa: CASTRRPFNEQFF
abundance: NA
d_gene: NA
j_gene: TRBJ2-1
v_gene: TRBV12-3/TRBV12-4

CDR3nt: TGTGCCAGCAGCCCAGCGGAAAACCAAGAGACCCAGTACTTC
CDR3aa: CASSPAENQETQYF
abundance: few
d_gene: NA
j_gene: TRBJ2-5
v_gene: TRBV11-2

CDR3nt: TGTGCCAGCAGCCCAACAGTGGGCAACACCATATATTTT
CDR3aa: CASSPTVGNTIYF
abundance: NA
d_gene: NA
j_gene: TRBJ1-3
v_gene: TRBV7-8

CDR3nt: TGCGCCAGCAGCTTGGGACAAAATAACTATGGCTACACCTTC
CDR3aa: CASSLGQNNYGYTF
abundance: few
d_gene: NA
j_gene: TRBJ1-2
v_gene: TRBV5-1